The clone carrying this T cell receptor (beta chain) was seen a few times. Its antigen remains unidentified. Via the markers CD45RO/CCR7/CD25/CD127/CD95/CD27, stem cell-like memory, regulatory, central memory and naive CD4+ cells were sorted. As every portion of the isolated RNA was reverse transcribed, the sequencing read expressed TCRB transcripts. Using immunoSEQ multiplex PCR, the repertoire was profiled, and TCRdb retains in-frame clones only, with some absent. The table includes under 500,000 clones, approximately 30% detected once. This record belongs to a study of beta chain features in type 1 diabetes. About the study: Across all samples, fewer than 140 million sorted cells were examined. General study results and limits: Fewer insertions but more deletions were seen at VDJ junctions in type 1 diabetes patients.

Sequenced input: naive CD4+ T cells from blood. The clonotype originates from a man younger than 35 in good health.

This CDR3 reads CSVASSTEAFF. The DNA for the CDR3 is TGCAGCGTCGCCTCAAGCACTGAAGCTTTCTTT. The chain couples TRBV29-1 to TRBJ1-1; the D is unclear. Germline loops: CDR1 SQVTM, CDR2 ANQGSEA. The CDR3 sequence is 11 residues long. Trimming took off 6 bases at V and 4 bases at J, with 9 bases between the two ends.